These T cell receptor beta chains were read from a single sample in a study of post-analysis software for immune sequencing data. TCRdb called the PCR reads again in MiXCR, with one record for every CDR3 protein. The sample has around 260,000 distinct CDR3 sequences, approximately 34% seen once. The source material was blood. Receptors originate from a girl between 10 and 17 years old with multiple sclerosis. Both conserved end residues are trimmed from each CDR3. Fields, in order: J gene, V gene, CDR3 protein.

TRBJ1-5 | TRBV6-4 | ASSDPLGGQEHNNQPQH
TRBJ2-5 | TRBV4-1 | ASSQDQASGGQETQY
TRBJ2-6 | TRBV20-1 | SARRREGGANVLT
TRBJ2-4 | TRBV7-2 | ASSSGTSAPLAKNIQY
TRBJ1-2 | TRBV10-3 | ASIGTDLRGYT
TRBJ2-5 | TRBV29-1 | SAGRAQETQY
TRBJ2-5 | TRBV6-5 | ASSAAGLGRLQETQY
TRBJ2-3 | TRBV29-1 | SVNKGGADTQY
TRBJ2-1 | TRBV29-1 | SVEDSSSYNEQF
TRBJ2-1 | TRBV20-1 | SASLAGESLNEQF
TRBJ2-3 | TRBV20-1 | SASEIKTDTQY
TRBJ2-5 | TRBV4-1 | ASSQEGLAGVQETQY
TRBJ1-2 | TRBV29-1 | SVYTRGARNGYT
TRBJ2-5 | TRBV6-2/TRBV6-3 | ASSYAHQPVRETQY
TRBJ2-1 | TRBV5-1 | ASSLGRGDNEQF
TRBJ2-1 | TRBV5-5 | ASSLYQQAFYNEQF
TRBJ2-7 | TRBV4-2 | ASSQVREGLHEQY
TRBJ2-3 | TRBV9 | ASSVVENSHTDTQY
TRBJ1-5 | TRBV27 | ASSPTSQPQH
TRBJ2-3 | TRBV27 | ASSRDGEAGGFTDTQY
TRBJ2-5 | TRBV4-2 | ASSQGTSGSEKETQY
TRBJ1-5 | TRBV12-3/TRBV12-4 | ASSLGDSQPQH
TRBJ2-2 | TRBV4-2 | ASSQEGRRDGGELF
TRBJ2-3 | TRBV20-1 | SASYGFTDTQY
TRBJ2-7 | TRBV20-1 | SARRQGAVSYEQY
TRBJ2-7 | TRBV6-5 | ASSYDGESYEQY
TRBJ2-1 | TRBV5-1 | ASTTSGGYNEQF
TRBJ1-2 | TRBV20-1 | SARGPGLMDYGYT
TRBJ2-3 | TRBV29-1 | SVPGMTTDTQY
TRBJ2-3 | TRBV2 | ASIVSRGLTDTQY
NA | TRBV4-3 | ASSQDYAEQY
TRBJ2-1 | TRBV6-6 | ASRSTQLDEQF
TRBJ2-6 | TRBV9 | ASSIGSGANVLT
TRBJ2-2 | TRBV5-4 | ASSSGLRANTGELF
TRBJ1-2 | TRBV6-6 | ASSYSPGGYT
TRBJ1-2 | TRBV20-1 | SAQDTYGYT
TRBJ2-4 | TRBV18 | ASSPPERKNIQY
TRBJ1-2 | TRBV29-1 | SVEQPSNYGYT
TRBJ2-3 | TRBV3-1 | ASSQGSYGGTDTQY
NA | TRBV7-2 | ASSSEPGLGLETQY
NA | TRBV4-2 | ASSQSREGYNEQY
TRBJ2-1 | TRBV7-9 | ASSLDRNSYNEQF
TRBJ1-1 | TRBV29-1 | SVDGGAAEAF
TRBJ1-1 | TRBV10-3 | AISAVGRDTEAF
TRBJ2-1 | TRBV12-3/TRBV12-4 | ASSGRDPSSYNEQF
TRBJ2-7 | TRBV29-1 | SVVGLAVQY
TRBJ1-4 | TRBV11-2 | ASSLSRNEKLF
NA | TRBV20-1 | SAGLAGVGETQY
TRBJ2-1 | TRBV11-2 | ASSSPSGAMAYNEQF
TRBJ2-3 | TRBV6-5 | ASSRLAGGQDTQY
TRBJ2-2 | TRBV12-3/TRBV12-4 | ASRPGAGAGELF
TRBJ2-2 | TRBV5-1 | ASSLDGRAETGELF
TRBJ2-3 | TRBV11-2 | ASSLKSGGGGTDTQY
TRBJ1-1 | TRBV7-2 | ASSLEWQDEAF
TRBJ1-5 | TRBV20-1 | SATKGGSSNQPQH
TRBJ2-4 | TRBV5-1 | ASSLDGAYREY
TRBJ2-1 | TRBV20-1 | SASDGRVDEQF
TRBJ2-2 | TRBV7-8 | ASSRTELNTGELF